Following are 17 T cell receptor beta chains from one sample sequenced in a study of cytotoxic CD8 clonotypes in ibrutinib-treated CLL. Profiling relied on immunoSEQ multiplex PCR, and the TCRdb table lists in-frame clones only, not all of them. The data show fewer than 150,000 clones, under 90% seen once. The material sequenced was PBMCs, taken after 24 months of ibrutinib treatment. The source of these receptors is a human donor with chronic lymphocytic leukemia.

This rearrangement joins TRBV28 to TRBJ2-3; D is perhaps TRBD1 or TRBD2 (5 bases each). The CDR3 length is 15 residues. Germline CDR1 MDHEN, CDR2 SYDVKM. Deletions cut 8 bases from V and 3 bases from J, with 18 bases between. The CDR3 DNA reads TGTGCCAGCTCGCCCCGGGGCCATCGGACAGATACGCAGTATTTT. It is translated as CASSPRGHRTDTQYF.

V is TRBV9 and J is TRBJ2-7; 11 nucleotides align to TRBD2. Germline V gene sequence: CDR1 SGDLS, CDR2 YYNGEE. Trimming at V came to 3 bases and at J to 4 bases, leaving 12 bases not matched to a gene. This CDR3 region has 17 residues. CDR3 region: CASSALGASGGRYEQYF. CDR3 DNA sequence: TGTGCCAGCAGCGCACTTGGGGCTAGCGGGGGGCGGTACGAGCAGTACTTC.

This rearrangement joins TRBV4-1 to TRBJ2-3; 10 positions match TRBD2. CDR1 and CDR2 (germline): MGHRA, YSYEKL. The CDR3 spans 15 residues. V lost 0 bases and J lost 5; bases outside the gene matches: 2. The CDR3 loop reads CASSQDQRGGDTQYF. The CDR3 DNA sequence: TGCGCCAGCAGCCAAGACCAGCGGGGGGGAGATACGCAGTATTTT.

The CDR3 sequence: CASSLTGQGYRNEQFF. In nucleotides, the CDR3 is TGCGCCAGCAGCTTGACGGGACAGGGATATCGCAATGAGCAGTTCTTC. The chain has TRBV5-1 and TRBJ2-1; 9 bases map to TRBD1. With 1 base clipped from V and 6 bases from J, the junction kept 8 bases outside the gene matches. This CDR3 contains 16 residues. Germline lookup yields CDR1 SGHRS and CDR2 YFSETQ.

This clone was counted only a few times. The chain recombines TRBV19 with TRBJ2-1, with no clear D. V lost 4 bases to trimming and J lost 5 bases, with 15 bases between them. The CDR3 consists of 15 residues. CDR1 is LNHDA, CDR2 SQIVND, per germline (reference sequence). The CDR3, as DNA: TGTGCCAGTAGTAAGGGCGGCCCAGGAGACAATGAGCAGTTCTTC. It codes for CASSKGGPGDNEQFF.

This chain joins TRBV11-2 and TRBJ2-1; the D is unclear. The CDR3 runs to 14 residues. V was cut by 1 base and J by 13 bases, with 17 bases left in between. Per germline, CDR1 SGHAT and CDR2 FQNNGV. The CDR3 DNA reads TGTGCCAGCAGCTTAGGTTCAGGCGTCTTTCCCCAGTTCTTC. Amino acids: CASSLGSGVFPQFF.

CDR3 DNA sequence: TGTGCCAGCTCACCTCGGGGGAGACAAGAGACCCAGTACTTC. Protein product: CASSPRGRQETQYF. This chain connects TRBV18 to TRBJ2-5; D may be TRBD2 (6 bases). Germline lookup yields CDR1 KGHSH and CDR2 LQKENI. CDR3 length: 14 residues. V was shortened by 3 bases and J by 2 bases, with 10 bases between the two germline ends.

The V call is TRBV7-2, the J call TRBJ1-1; a weak D match, TRBD1 (6 bases). There are 12 residues in the CDR3. Germline-derived CDR1 and CDR2 are SGHTA and FQGNSA. Trimming shortened V by 5 bases and J by 9 bases, and 13 bases separated the two germline ends. As DNA, the CDR3 is TGTGCCAGCAGCCAGACCGGGGGGCAAGCTTTCTTT. This encodes CASSQTGGQAFF.

The chain employs TRBV30 and TRBJ1-3; the D gene is possibly TRBD1 (6 bases). The V end lost 7 bases, the J end lost 0 bases, and 13 bases lay between the germline ends. The CDR3 covers 14 residues. The germline CDR1 and CDR2 sequences are GTSNPN and SVGIG (reference sequence). DNA for the CDR3: TGTGCCTTGAGGGGGGGCACCTCTGGAAACACCATATATTTT. This codes for CALRGGTSGNTIYF.

This clone was recorded once. The chain employs TRBV18 and TRBJ1-1; D remains ambiguous. The V gene lost 3 bases and the J gene lost 0 bases, with 8 bases spanning the gap. Germline CDR1 KGHSH, CDR2 LQKENI. CDR3 size: 14 residues. The CDR3 DNA reads TGTGCCAGCTCACCCTTGGGCCTGAACACTGAAGCTTTCTTT. It encodes CASSPLGLNTEAFF.

The J gene is TRBJ1-5, the V gene TRBV5-5; TRBD1 is a possible D gene (6 bases). V dropped 2 bases and J dropped 6 bases, with 18 bases sitting between them. Germline V gene data show CDR1 as SGHKS and CDR2 as YYEKEE (reference sequence). The CDR3 length is 16 residues. CDR3 protein: CASSLDLYRVAQPQHF. The CDR3 nucleotides read TGTGCCAGCAGCTTAGACCTCTACAGGGTCGCTCAGCCCCAGCATTTT.

This clone was counted between two and nine times. The V call is TRBV28, the J call TRBJ1-6, with 7 positions matching TRBD1. The CDR3 covers 15 residues. CDR1 and CDR2 from the germline V gene are MDHEN and SYDVKM. Losses at the gene ends were 5 bases for V and 5 bases for J; bases not matched to a gene: 6. CDR3 sequence reads: CASSPHRGNNSPLHF. In DNA form, the CDR3 reads TGTGCCAGCAGTCCACACAGGGGAAATAATTCACCCCTCCACTTT.

This sequence joins TRBV6-1 and TRBJ1-5; maybe TRBD1 (5 bases). The length of the CDR3 is 13 residues. The germline V gene encodes CDR1 MNHNS and CDR2 SASEGT. The V and J ends lost 3 bases and 3 bases respectively, with 6 bases between them. CDR3 nucleotide sequence: TGTGCCAGCAGTGACAGGGCCAATCAGCCCCAGCATTTT. It encodes CASSDRANQPQHF.

The chain combines TRBV11-2 with TRBJ1-2, with D uncertain. V was cut by 5 bases and J by 2 bases, with 12 bases left in between. Germline CDR1 is SGHAT and CDR2 is FQNNGV. The CDR3 is made up of 14 amino acids. In DNA, the CDR3 is TGTGCCAGCAGCCGTAGCACGAGAAACTATGGCTACACCTTC. Translating gives CASSRSTRNYGYTF.

This rearrangement joins TRBV2 to TRBJ2-7; D not certain. The germline CDR1 and CDR2 sequences are SNHLY and FYNNEI. This CDR3 spans 14 amino acids. With 3 bases removed from V and 2 bases from J, the gap between germline ends came to 11 bases. The DNA for the CDR3 is TGTGCCAGCAGTGAGCAGGTGGTGGCCTACGAGCAGTACTTC. This codes for CASSEQVVAYEQYF.

DNA of the CDR3: TGTGCCAGTTGTTTAGGGGGTGACGTTTACACTGAAGCTTTCTTT. Amino acids: CASCLGGDVYTEAFF. The chain recombines TRBV7-2 with TRBJ1-1; maybe TRBD1 (6 bases). V was cut by 9 bases and J by 3 bases, with 20 bases left in between. This CDR3 is built from 15 residues. CDR1 and CDR2 from the germline V gene are SGHTA and FQGNSA.

J is TRBJ2-7 and V is TRBV18; 8 bases match TRBD1. CDR3 length equals 15 residues. Trimming removed 6 bases from V and 3 bases from J; junction bases left unmatched: 10. Germline assignment: CDR1 KGHSH and CDR2 LQKENI. CDR3 amino acids: CASSPPTGAYYEQYF. The CDR3 coding sequence is TGTGCCAGCTCGCCCCCGACAGGGGCTTACTACGAGCAGTACTTC.